This TCR beta chain was sequenced during a study of T cell responses to AZD1222 COVID-19 vaccine. Per germline, CDR1 LGHNA and CDR2 YSLEER. After removal of 2 bases from V and 13 bases from J, the junction contained 17 bases not matched to a gene. The CDR3 has 16 amino acids. Here immunoSEQ multiplex PCR was the method, and the copy in TCRdb shows in-frame clones only, minus some. The sample includes about 150,000 clones, 90% of them seen just once. The specimen comprised peripheral blood, sampled on day 0 of AZD1222 vaccination. The rearrangement uses TRBV4-3 and TRBJ2-3, with TRBD1 identical over 8 bases. The receptor was derived from an adult in good health. CDR3 region: CASSQHLGTGPRRKYF. The CDR3 DNA follows: TGCGCCAGCAGCCAACATCTCGGGACAGGACCCAGACGAAAGTATTTT.